This T cell receptor beta chain emerged from a study of Ad26.COV2.S vaccination and SARS-CoV-2 variants. Overall study context: The Ad26.COV2.S arm of the COV1001 trial was where the donor was placed. Intramuscular Ad26.COV2.S doses were given once or twice, 56 days apart. The study's findings and limits: With respect to non-spike TCR breadth, vaccine and placebo recipients were similar.

Treatment meaning: roughly 18 received Ad26.COV2.S at low or high dose, single or two shots; about 5 received placebo; per-sample allocation not given. The investigators took samples on day 63 after the first vaccine or placebo injection. Wuhan-strain SARS-CoV-2 spike was expressed by the Ad26 vector that made up the vaccine. Remarks on this clone: Antigen specificity is unknown.

CDR3 length: 19 residues. V shed 1 base and J 0 bases; nucleotides not matched to a gene: 11. CDR1 SGHKS and CDR2 YYEKEE come from the germline V gene (reference sequence). Data came from immunoSEQ multiplex PCR; TCRdb stores just in-frame clones and leaves some out. The table shows 510,000 or so clones, with roughly 85% occurring only once. The material sequenced was peripheral blood, taken in a trial of Ad26.COV2.S vaccine versus placebo. The sequence was obtained from a person aged 18 to 59 who received the Ad26.COV2.S COVID-19 vaccine or a placebo. This chain joins TRBV5-5 and TRBJ2-2; 8 bases are a match to TRBD1. CDR3 sequence: CASSLRDRRLGPNTGELFF. The CDR3, as DNA: TGTGCCAGCAGCTTGAGGGACAGGCGCCTAGGCCCGAACACCGGGGAGCTGTTTTTT.